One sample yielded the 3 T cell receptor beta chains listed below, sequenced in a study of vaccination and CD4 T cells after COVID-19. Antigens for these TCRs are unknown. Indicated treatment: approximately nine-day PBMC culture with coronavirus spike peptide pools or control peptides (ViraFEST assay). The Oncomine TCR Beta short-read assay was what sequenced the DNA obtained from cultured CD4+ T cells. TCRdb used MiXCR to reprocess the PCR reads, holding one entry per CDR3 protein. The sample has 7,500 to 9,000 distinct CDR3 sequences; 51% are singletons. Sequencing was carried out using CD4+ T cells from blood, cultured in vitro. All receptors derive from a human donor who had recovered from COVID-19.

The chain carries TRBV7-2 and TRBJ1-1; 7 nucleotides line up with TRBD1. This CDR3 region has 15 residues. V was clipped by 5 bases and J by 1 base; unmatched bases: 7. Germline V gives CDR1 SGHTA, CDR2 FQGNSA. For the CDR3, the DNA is TGTGCCAGCAGCCCAAGGGGGCGCGGGAACACTGAAGCTTTCTTT. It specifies CASSPRGRGNTEAFF.

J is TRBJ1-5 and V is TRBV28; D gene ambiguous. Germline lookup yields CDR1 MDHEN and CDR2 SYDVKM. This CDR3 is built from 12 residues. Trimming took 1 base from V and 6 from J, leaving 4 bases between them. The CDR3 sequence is CASSLYRQPQHF. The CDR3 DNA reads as TGTGCCAGCAGTTTATATCGTCAGCCCCAGCATTTT.

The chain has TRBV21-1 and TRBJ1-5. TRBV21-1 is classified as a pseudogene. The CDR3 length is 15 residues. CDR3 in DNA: TGTGCCAGCAGCTCACTCGTCAGTTTGGGTCAGCCCCAGCATTTT. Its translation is CASSSLVSLGQPQHF.